Listed below are T cell receptor beta chains from one sample, sequenced in a study of cytomegalovirus exposure and HLA in healthy donors. The data were produced by immunoSEQ multiplex PCR, yet TCRdb's version contains in-frame clones alone and is incomplete. The sample gives 150,000 to 200,000 clones, about 77% of which show up once; 7.4% is in the top ten. Sequencing was performed on PBMCs. The origin of the receptors is a male donor in good health and CMV-seropositive. The CDR3 runs from the conserved cysteine through the conserved F or W. The D gene is left open where the match is weak. Clone size is given for some rows only: seen once, a few or many times, or a class if the clone is expanded.

NA	NA	TRBV7-9	TRBJ2-2	CASSLPPGELFF	TGTGCCAGCAGCCTTCCCCCCGGGGAGCTGTTTTTT
NA	NA	TRBV2	TRBJ1-2	CASRGGGHGYTF	TGTGCCAGCAGGGGGGGAGGTCATGGCTACACCTTC
NA	NA	TRBV11-3	TRBJ1-5	CASSLDNGGHQPQHF	TGTGCCAGCAGCTTAGATAACGGGGGTCATCAGCCCCAGCATTTT
TRBD1	NA	TRBV5-4	TRBJ1-2	CASSPRQGNYGYTF	TGTGCCAGCAGCCCCCGACAGGGTAACTATGGCTACACCTTC
NA	NA	TRBV5-5	TRBJ1-1	CASSYLGQPEAFF	TGTGCCAGCAGTTACCTCGGACAGCCCGAAGCTTTCTTT
NA	NA	TRBV5-8	TRBJ1-6	CASSQKVRGNSPLHF	TGTGCCAGCAGCCAGAAGGTCAGGGGAAATTCACCCCTCCACTTT
NA	NA	TRBV7-9	TRBJ2-7	CASSLALRRDLFYEQYF	TGTGCCAGCAGCTTAGCGCTAAGGAGGGACCTTTTTTACGAGCAGTACTTC
NA	few	TRBV4-1	TRBJ1-2	CASSPREGGYGYTF	TGCGCCAGCAGCCCACGGGAGGGGGGCTATGGCTACACCTTC
TRBD1	NA	TRBV18	TRBJ1-5	CASSKTGGRQPQHF	TGTGCCAGCTCAAAAACAGGGGGCAGGCAGCCCCAGCATTTT
TRBD1	NA	TRBV19	TRBJ1-1	CASSIGTGEATEAFF	TGTGCCAGTAGTATTGGGACAGGGGAGGCCACTGAAGCTTTCTTT
NA	NA	TRBV4-2	TRBJ1-2	CASSQMGGGDSRGYTF	TGTGCCAGCAGCCAGATGGGCGGGGGGGACTCTCGCGGCTACACCTTC